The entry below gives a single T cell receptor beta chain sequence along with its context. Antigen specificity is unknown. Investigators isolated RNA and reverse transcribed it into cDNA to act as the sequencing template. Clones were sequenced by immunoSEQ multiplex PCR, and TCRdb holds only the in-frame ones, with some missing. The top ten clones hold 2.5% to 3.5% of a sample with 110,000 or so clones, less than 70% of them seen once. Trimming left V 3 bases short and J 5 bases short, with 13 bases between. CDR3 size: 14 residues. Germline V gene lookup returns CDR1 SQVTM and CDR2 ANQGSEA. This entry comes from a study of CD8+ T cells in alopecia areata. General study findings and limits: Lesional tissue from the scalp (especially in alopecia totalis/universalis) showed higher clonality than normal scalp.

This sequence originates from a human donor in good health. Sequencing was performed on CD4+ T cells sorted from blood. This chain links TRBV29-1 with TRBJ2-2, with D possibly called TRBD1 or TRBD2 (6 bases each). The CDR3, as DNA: TGCAGCGTTGATTACAGGGCGGGGACCGGGGAGCTGTTTTTT. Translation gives CSVDYRAGTGELFF.